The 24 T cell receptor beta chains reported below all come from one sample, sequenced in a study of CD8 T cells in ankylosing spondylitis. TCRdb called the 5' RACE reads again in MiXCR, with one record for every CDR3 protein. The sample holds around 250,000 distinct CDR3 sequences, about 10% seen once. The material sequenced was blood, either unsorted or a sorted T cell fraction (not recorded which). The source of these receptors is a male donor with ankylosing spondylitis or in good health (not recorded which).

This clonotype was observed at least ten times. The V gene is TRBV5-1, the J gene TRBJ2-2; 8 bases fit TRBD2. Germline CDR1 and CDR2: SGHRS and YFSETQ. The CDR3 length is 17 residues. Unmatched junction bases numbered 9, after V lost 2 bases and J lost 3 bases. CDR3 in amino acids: CASSFRISGSYTGELFF. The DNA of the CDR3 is TGCGCCAGCAGCTTTAGGATCAGCGGGAGCTACACCGGGGAGCTGTTTTTT.

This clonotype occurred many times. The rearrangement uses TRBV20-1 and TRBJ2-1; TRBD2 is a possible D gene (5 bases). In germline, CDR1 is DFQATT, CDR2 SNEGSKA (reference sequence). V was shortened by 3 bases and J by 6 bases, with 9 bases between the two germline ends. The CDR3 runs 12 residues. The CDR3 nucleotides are TGCAGTGCTAGTGGGGAGTCCAATGAGCAGTTCTTC. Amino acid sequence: CSASGESNEQFF.

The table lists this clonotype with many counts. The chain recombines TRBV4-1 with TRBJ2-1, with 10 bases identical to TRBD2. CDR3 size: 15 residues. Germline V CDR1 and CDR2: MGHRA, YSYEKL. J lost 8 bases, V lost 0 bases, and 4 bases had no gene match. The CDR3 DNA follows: TGCGCCAGCAGCCAAGATTTAGCGGGGGGCGATGAGCAGTTCTTC. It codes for CASSQDLAGGDEQFF.

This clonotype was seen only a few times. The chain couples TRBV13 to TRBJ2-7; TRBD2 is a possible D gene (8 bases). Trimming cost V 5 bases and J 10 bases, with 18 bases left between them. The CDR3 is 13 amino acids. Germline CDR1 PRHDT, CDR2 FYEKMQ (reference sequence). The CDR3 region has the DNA TGTGCCAGCAGCCTGGGGACTAGGGGGCAACAGTACTTC. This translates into CASSLGTRGQQYF. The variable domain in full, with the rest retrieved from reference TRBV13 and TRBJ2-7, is AAGVIQSPRHLIKEKRETATLKCYPIPRHDTVYWYQQGPGQDPQFLISFYEKMQSDKGSIPDRFSAQQFSDYHSELNMSSLELGDSALYFCASSLGTRGQQYFGPGTRLTVT.

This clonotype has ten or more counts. The CDR3 DNA follows: TGCGCCAGCAGCTTGGCCTTAGAGACCCAGTACTTC. Encoded protein: CASSLALETQYF. J is TRBJ2-5 and V is TRBV5-1; no clear D gene. Germline loops: CDR1 SGHRS, CDR2 YFSETQ. Trimming took 0 bases from V and 4 from J, leaving 4 bases between them. This CDR3 has 12 amino acids. Together with reference TRBV5-1 and TRBJ2-5, the CDR3 gives the full variable domain: KAGVTQTPRYLIKTRGQQVTLSCSPISGHRSVSWYQQTPGQGLQFLFEYFSETQRNKGNFPGRFSGRQFSNSRSEMNVSTLELGDSALYLCASSLALETQYFGPGTRLLVL.

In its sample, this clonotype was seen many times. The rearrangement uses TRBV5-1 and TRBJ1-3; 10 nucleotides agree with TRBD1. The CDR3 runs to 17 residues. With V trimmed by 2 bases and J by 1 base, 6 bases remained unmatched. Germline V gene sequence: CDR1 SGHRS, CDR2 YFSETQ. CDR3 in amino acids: CASSFSPGQGSGNTIYF. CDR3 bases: TGCGCCAGCAGCTTCTCACCGGGACAGGGGTCTGGAAACACCATATATTTT.

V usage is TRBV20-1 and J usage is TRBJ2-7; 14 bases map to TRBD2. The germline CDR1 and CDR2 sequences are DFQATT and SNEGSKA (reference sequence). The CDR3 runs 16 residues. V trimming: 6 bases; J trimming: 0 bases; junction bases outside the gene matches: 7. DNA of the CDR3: TGCAGTGCCTATGGACTAGCGGGGGGAAGCTCCTACGAGCAGTACTTC. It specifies CSAYGLAGGSSYEQYF.

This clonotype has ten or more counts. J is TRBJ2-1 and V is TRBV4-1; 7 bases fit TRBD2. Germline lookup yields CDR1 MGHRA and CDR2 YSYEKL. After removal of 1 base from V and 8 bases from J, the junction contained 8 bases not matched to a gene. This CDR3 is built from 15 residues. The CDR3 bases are TGCGCCAGCAGCCAAGTCCGCGGGAGAGGTGATGAGCAGTTCTTC. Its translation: CASSQVRGRGDEQFF.

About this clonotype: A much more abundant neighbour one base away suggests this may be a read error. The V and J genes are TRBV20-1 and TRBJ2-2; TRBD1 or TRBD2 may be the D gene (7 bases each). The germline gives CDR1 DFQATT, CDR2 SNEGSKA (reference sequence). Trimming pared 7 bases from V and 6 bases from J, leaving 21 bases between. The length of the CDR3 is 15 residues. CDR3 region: CSVRSQGGDAGELFF. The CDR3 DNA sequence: TGCAGTGTCAGGTCTCAGGGGGGGGACGCCGGGGAGCTGTTTTTT.

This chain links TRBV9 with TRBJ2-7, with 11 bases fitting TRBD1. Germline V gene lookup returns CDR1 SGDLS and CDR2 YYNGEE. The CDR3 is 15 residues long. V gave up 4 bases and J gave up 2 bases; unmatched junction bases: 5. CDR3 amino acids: CASSIGQGAAYEQYF. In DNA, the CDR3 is TGTGCCAGCAGCATCGGACAGGGGGCGGCCTACGAGCAGTACTTC.

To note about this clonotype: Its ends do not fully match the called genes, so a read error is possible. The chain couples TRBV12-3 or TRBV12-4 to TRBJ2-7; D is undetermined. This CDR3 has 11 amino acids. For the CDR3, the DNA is TGTACCAGCAGTCCCTCTGGCGAGCAGTACTTC. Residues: CTSSPSGEQYF.

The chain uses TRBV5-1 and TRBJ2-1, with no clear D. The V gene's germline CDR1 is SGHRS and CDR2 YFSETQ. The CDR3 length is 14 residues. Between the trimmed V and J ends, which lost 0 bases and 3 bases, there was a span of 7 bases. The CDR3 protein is CASSLADIYNEQFF. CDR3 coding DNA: TGCGCCAGCAGCTTGGCTGACATCTACAATGAGCAGTTCTTC.

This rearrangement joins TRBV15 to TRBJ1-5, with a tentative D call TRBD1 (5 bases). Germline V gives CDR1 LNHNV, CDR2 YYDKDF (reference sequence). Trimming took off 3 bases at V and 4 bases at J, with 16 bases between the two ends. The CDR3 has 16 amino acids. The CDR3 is CATSRGVGFGNQPQHF. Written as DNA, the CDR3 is TGTGCCACCAGCAGGGGGGTAGGGTTTGGTAATCAGCCCCAGCATTTT.

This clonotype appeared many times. The CDR3 sequence is CASSSHRVGTGEALAFF. Here the CDR3 DNA reads TGTGCCAGCAGCTCCCACCGGGTGGGGACAGGGGAGGCTTTGGCTTTCTTT. The V call is TRBV7-6, the J call TRBJ1-1; 10 bases match TRBD1. The CDR3 has 17 amino acids. CDR1 and CDR2 (germline): SGHVS, FNYEAQ. V trimming: 4 bases; J trimming: 11 bases; junction bases outside the gene matches: 19.

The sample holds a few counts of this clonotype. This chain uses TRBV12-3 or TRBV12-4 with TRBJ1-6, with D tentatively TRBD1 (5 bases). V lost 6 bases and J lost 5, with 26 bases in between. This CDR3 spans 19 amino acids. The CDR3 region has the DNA TGTGCCAGCAGCCCTCTGGGTGGGGCAGAACAAGTCAATAATTCACCCCTCCACTTT. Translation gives CASSPLGGAEQVNNSPLHF.

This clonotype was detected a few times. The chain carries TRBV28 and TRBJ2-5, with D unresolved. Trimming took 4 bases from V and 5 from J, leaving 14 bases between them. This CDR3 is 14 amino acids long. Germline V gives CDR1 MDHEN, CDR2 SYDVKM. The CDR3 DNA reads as TGTGCCAGCAGTTCCCCAGTGATTAGGGAGACCCAGTACTTC. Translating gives CASSSPVIRETQYF.

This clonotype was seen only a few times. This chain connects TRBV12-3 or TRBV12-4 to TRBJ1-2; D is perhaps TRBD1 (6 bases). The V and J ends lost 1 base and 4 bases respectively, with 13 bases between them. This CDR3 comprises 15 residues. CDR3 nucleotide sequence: TGTGCCAGCAGTTTAGATTGGGGGGCGGGCTATGGCTACACCTTC. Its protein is CASSLDWGAGYGYTF.

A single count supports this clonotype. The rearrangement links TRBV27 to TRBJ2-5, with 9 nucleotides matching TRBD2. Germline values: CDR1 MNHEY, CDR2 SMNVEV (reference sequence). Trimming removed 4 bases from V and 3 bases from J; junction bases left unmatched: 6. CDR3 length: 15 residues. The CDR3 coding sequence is TGTGCCAGCAGTTCCCAGACTAGCGGAAAAGAGACCCAGTACTTC. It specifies CASSSQTSGKETQYF.

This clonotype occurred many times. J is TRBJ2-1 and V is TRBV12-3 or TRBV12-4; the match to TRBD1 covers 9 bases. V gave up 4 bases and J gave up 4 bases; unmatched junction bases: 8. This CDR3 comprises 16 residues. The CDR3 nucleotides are TGTGCCAGCAGTTCTTGGGGACAGGGAATTTACAATGAGCAGTTCTTC. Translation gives CASSSWGQGIYNEQFF.

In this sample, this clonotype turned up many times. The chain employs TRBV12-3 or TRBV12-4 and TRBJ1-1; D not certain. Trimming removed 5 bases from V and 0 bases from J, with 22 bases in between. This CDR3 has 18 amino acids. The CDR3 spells CASSPKGEETLMNTEAFF. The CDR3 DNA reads TGTGCCAGCAGTCCTAAAGGCGAAGAGACACTAATGAACACTGAAGCTTTCTTT.

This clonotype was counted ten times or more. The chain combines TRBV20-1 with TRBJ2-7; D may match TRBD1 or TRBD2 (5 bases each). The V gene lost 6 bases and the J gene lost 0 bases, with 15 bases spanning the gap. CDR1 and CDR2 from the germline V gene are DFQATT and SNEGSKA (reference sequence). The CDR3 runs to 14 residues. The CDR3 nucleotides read TGCAGTGCCCCCGGGGCAGCGAGCTCCTACGAGCAGTACTTC. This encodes CSAPGAASSYEQYF.

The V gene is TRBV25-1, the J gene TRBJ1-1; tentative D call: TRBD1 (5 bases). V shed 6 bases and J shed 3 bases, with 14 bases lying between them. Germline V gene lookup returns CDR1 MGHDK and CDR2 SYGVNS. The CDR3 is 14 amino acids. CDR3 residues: CASREGGVDTEAFF. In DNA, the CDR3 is TGTGCCAGCAGAGAAGGAGGGGTAGACACTGAAGCTTTCTTT.

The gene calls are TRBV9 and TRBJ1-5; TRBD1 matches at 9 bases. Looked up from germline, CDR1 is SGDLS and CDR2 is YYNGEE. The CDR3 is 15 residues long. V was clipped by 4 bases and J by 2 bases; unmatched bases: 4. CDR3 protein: CASSRGQGGNQPQHF. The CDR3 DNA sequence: TGTGCCAGCAGCCGGGGACAGGGAGGCAATCAGCCCCAGCATTTT.

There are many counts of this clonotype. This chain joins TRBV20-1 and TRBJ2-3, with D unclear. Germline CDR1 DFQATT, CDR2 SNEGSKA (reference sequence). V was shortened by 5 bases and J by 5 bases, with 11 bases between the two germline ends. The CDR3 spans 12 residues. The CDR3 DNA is TGCAGTGCTCCTCTTCTTCTAGATACGCAGTATTTT. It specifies CSAPLLLDTQYF.